The source of this T cell receptor (beta chain) is a study of T cell repertoires in cytomegalovirus infection. About the research overall: Public TCR beta signatures indicated both CMV infection and matching HLA type.

Points on this clonotype: What it binds is not known.

TCRdb redid the calling of the reads with MiXCR, one entry per CDR3 protein. Among roughly 640,000 distinct CDR3 sequences listed, approximately 24% were seen once. This CDR3 spans 21 amino acids. J was trimmed by 0 bases and V by 3 bases; bases with no gene match: 16. Germline V CDR1 and CDR2: SGHTA, FQGTGA. Findings and caveats of the study: Adding up the frequency of public TCR beta families identified people who carried CMV plus the relevant HLA. HLA-C-restricted TCR beta clonotypes specific for CMV led the ex vivo response.

The chain has TRBV7-3 and TRBJ2-7, with 14 positions matching TRBD2. The sequencing input was CD8+ T cells from PBMCs. The receptor's source is a human donor in good health (CMV status not recorded). Some clones in this sample may be carry-over from other donors' samples. CDR3 residues: CASSFGWPGTSGGESSYEQYV. The CDR3 DNA sequence: TGTGCCAGCAGCTTTGGTTGGCCCGGGACTAGCGGGGGCGAGAGCTCCTACGAGCAGTACGTC.